The next 13 T cell receptor beta chains were all read from a single sample in a study of regulatory T cells in long-lasting Graves disease. Time point described: newly diagnosed GD, antithyroid drugs for less than 3 months. Making the TCR library involved RNA that had been extracted from PBMCs. To make TCR beta libraries, researchers used iRepertoire HTBI primers and Arm-PCR of CDR3 regions. One entry per CDR3 protein results from TCRdb running MiXCR on the multiplex PCR reads. The table lists approximately 440,000 distinct CDR3 sequences, around 16% of them singletons. Separately, the same data were catalogued under a study of T cells in Graves' hyperthyroidism and ophthalmopathy.

The sequenced sample was peripheral blood mononuclear cells (PBMCs), obtained at new diagnosis, from a patient treated with antithyroid drugs. The origin of the receptors is a man between 40 and 49 years old with Graves disease.

This chain links TRBV15 with TRBJ2-5; 8 bases align to TRBD2. Trimming at V came to 8 bases and at J to 1 base, leaving 6 bases not matched to a gene. CDR1 and CDR2 from the germline V gene are LNHNV and YYDKDF (reference sequence). The CDR3 covers 14 residues. Here the CDR3 reads CATRSGKGQETQYF. CDR3 coding DNA: TGTGCCACCCGTAGCGGGAAGGGCCAAGAGACCCAGTACTTC. The whole variable domain, remainder taken from reference TRBV15 and TRBJ2-5, is DAMVIQNPRYQVTQFGKPVTLSCSQTLNHNVMYWYQQKSSQAPKLLFHYYDKDFNNEADTPDNFQSRRPNTSFCFLDIRSPGLGDTAMYLCATRSGKGQETQYFGPGTRLLVL.

In its sample, this clonotype was seen many times. The genes are TRBV7-2 and TRBJ2-5; 9 bases line up with TRBD2. In germline, CDR1 is SGHTA, CDR2 FQGNSA. The CDR3 totals 17 residues. V was pared by 6 bases and J by 3 bases, with 14 bases of the junction left unmatched. The CDR3 DNA follows: TGTGCCAGCAGACGTGGAGGTAGCGGGAGACCCAAAGAGACCCAGTACTTC. Residues: CASRRGGSGRPKETQYF.

This clonotype was counted at least ten times. J is TRBJ2-3 and V is TRBV5-8, with no clear D. The germline V and J ends were trimmed by 5 bases and 2 bases, with 9 bases remaining between them. This CDR3 comprises 13 residues. Germline CDR1 reads SGHTS; CDR2 reads YDEGEE. Here the CDR3 reads CASRILLTDTQYF. The CDR3 nucleotides are TGTGCCAGCAGAATTCTACTCACAGATACGCAGTATTTT.

This clonotype was observed at least ten times. The chain has TRBV7-2 and TRBJ2-2; D call uncertain. CDR3 size: 13 residues. The germline V gene has CDR1 SGHTA and CDR2 FQGNSA. Deletions cut 6 bases from V and 5 bases from J, with 10 bases between. The CDR3 region has the DNA TGTGCCAGCAGAAACCCCGGGACCGGGGAGCTGTTTTTT. Amino acid sequence: CASRNPGTGELFF.

Ten or more counts support this clonotype. The rearrangement uses TRBV12-3 or TRBV12-4 and TRBJ2-7; 7 bases fit TRBD1. Germline trimming cut 5 bases from V and 6 bases from J; bases unmatched to any gene: 7. This CDR3 has 13 amino acids. CDR3 nucleotides: TGTGCCAGCAGTCCCGGGACAGCTCGCGAGCAGTACTTC. Its protein is CASSPGTAREQYF.

V and J are TRBV28 and TRBJ1-2; the D gene is possibly TRBD1 (6 bases). Trimming pared 4 bases from V and 4 bases from J, leaving 16 bases between. This CDR3 has 15 amino acids. Germline CDR1 and CDR2: MDHEN and SYDVKM. The DNA for the CDR3 is TGTGCCAGCAGTTCCCTCGGGGGGCGCGGCTATGGCTACACCTTC. Protein product: CASSSLGGRGYGYTF.

V and J are TRBV19 and TRBJ1-6, with TRBD1 as a possible D gene (6 bases). The CDR3 has 14 residues. From germline, CDR1 is LNHDA and CDR2 SQIVND (reference sequence). Trimming took 3 bases from V and 10 from J, leaving 13 bases between them. The DNA of the CDR3 is TGTGCCAGTAGTATTCGGGGGCTTGGATCACCCCTCCACTTT. It is translated as CASSIRGLGSPLHF.

This clonotype has ten or more counts. The rearrangement links TRBV3-1 to TRBJ2-5; D is tentatively TRBD1 or TRBD2 (6 bases each). This CDR3 region has 12 residues. Germline CDR1 reads LGHDT; CDR2 reads YNNKEL (reference sequence). V shed 7 bases and J shed 4 bases, with 10 bases lying between them. The CDR3 region is CASTGAGETQYF. The CDR3 DNA reads TGTGCCAGCACGGGGGCCGGAGAGACCCAGTACTTC.

This clonotype was picked up many times. This chain connects TRBV6-1 to TRBJ1-1, with a tentative D call TRBD1 (5 bases). This CDR3 has 14 amino acids. The V end lost 6 bases, the J end lost 1 base, and 12 bases lay between the germline ends. CDR1 and CDR2 from the germline V gene are MNHNS and SASEGT. CDR3 loop: CASSWGRANTEAFF. The DNA for the CDR3 is TGTGCCAGCAGCTGGGGCAGGGCGAACACTGAAGCTTTCTTT.

This chain joins TRBV11-2 and TRBJ2-5; 7 bases fit TRBD2. Germline V gene lookup returns CDR1 SGHAT and CDR2 FQNNGV. V lost 3 bases to trimming and J lost 2 bases; unmatched junction nucleotides: 6. The length of the CDR3 is 15 residues. The chain's CDR3 is CASSFQGGRQETQYF. Here the CDR3 DNA reads TGTGCCAGCAGCTTCCAGGGAGGGAGGCAAGAGACCCAGTACTTC. The entire variable domain, with the rest obtained from reference TRBV11-2 and TRBJ2-5, is as follows: EAGVAQSPRYKIIEKRQSVAFWCNPISGHATLYWYQQILGQGPKLLIQFQNNGVVDDSQLPKDRFSAERLKGVDSTLKIQPAKLEDSAVYLCASSFQGGRQETQYFGPGTRLLVL.

In the case of this clonotype: Compared with germline, one end of the junction differs, possibly owing to a read error. CDR3 amino acids: CATGRDQGSNEKLFF. As DNA, the CDR3 is TGTGCCACCGGCAGAGATCAGGGTTCTAATGAAAAACTGTTTTTT. V gene TRBV15 combines with J gene TRBJ1-4; D is possibly TRBD1 (5 bases). This CDR3 comprises 15 residues. Germline V gene lookup returns CDR1 LNHNV and CDR2 YYDKDF (reference sequence).

J is TRBJ2-1 and V is TRBV29-1, with TRBD2 matching 9 bases. V gave up 0 bases and J gave up 5 bases; unmatched junction bases: 11. CDR1 and CDR2 from the germline V gene are SQVTM and ANQGSEA. This CDR3 is 17 amino acids long. This CDR3 reads CSVEDEGGRVTDNEQFF. In DNA form, the CDR3 reads TGCAGCGTTGAAGATGAGGGCGGGAGGGTTACCGACAATGAGCAGTTCTTC.

The chain carries TRBV5-5 and TRBJ2-5; 11 bases are shared with TRBD2. Trimming removed 0 bases from V and 11 bases from J; junction bases left unmatched: 9. CDR1 SGHKS and CDR2 YYEKEE come from the germline V gene (reference sequence). This CDR3 contains 15 residues. The CDR3 sequence is CASSLVAGGLGEQYF. The CDR3 region has the DNA TGTGCCAGCAGCTTGGTAGCGGGAGGGCTTGGGGAGCAGTACTTC.